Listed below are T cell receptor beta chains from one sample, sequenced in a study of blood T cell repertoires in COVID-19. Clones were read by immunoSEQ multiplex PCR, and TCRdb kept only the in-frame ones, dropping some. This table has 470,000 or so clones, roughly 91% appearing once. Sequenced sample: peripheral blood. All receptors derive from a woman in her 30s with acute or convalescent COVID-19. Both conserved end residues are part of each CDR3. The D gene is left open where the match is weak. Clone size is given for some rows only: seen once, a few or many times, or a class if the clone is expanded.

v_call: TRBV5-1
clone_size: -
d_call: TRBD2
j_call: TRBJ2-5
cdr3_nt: TGCGCCAGCAATAGCGGGGGGGCCTGGGAGACCCAGTACTTC
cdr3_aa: CASNSGGAWETQYF

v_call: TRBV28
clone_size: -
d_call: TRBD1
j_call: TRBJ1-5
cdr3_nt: TGTGCCAGCAATTTTTGGGTGGGACAGGGTAGGTCCAATCAGCCCCAGCATTTT
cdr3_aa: CASNFWVGQGRSNQPQHF

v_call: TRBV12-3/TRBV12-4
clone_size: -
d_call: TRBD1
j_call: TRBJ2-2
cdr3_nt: TGTGCCAGCAGTACACAGGGGGTCGGGGAGCTGTTTTTT
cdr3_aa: CASSTQGVGELFF

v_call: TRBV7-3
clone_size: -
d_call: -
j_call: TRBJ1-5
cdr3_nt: TGTGCCAGCAGCTGTGGGAGGGCCGACGGGTGGAGCAATCAGCCCCAGCATTTT
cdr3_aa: CASSCGRADGWSNQPQHF

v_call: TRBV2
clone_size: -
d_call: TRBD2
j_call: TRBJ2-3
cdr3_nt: TGTGCCAGCAGTACGCCCAGAAGGGAGGGAGATACGCAGTATTTT
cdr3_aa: CASSTPRREGDTQYF

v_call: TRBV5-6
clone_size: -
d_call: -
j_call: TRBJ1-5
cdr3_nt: TGTGCCAGCAGCCCAGGGTTGGGCAATCAGCCCCAGCATTTT
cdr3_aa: CASSPGLGNQPQHF

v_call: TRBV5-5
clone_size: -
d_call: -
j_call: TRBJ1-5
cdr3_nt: TGTGCCAGCAGCGAAAGACCCCTAGGTCAGCCCCAGCATTTT
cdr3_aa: CASSERPLGQPQHF

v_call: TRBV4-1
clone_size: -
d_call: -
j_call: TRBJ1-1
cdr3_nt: TGCGCCAGCAGCCAAGATTCGCGGATAATGAACACTGAAGCTTTCTTT
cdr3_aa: CASSQDSRIMNTEAFF

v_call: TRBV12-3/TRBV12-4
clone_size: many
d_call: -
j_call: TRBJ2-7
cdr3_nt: TGTGCCAGCCAATACAGATACTCCTACGAGCAGTACTTC
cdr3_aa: CASQYRYSYEQYF

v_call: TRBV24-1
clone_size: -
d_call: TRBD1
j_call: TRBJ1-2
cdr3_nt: TGTGCCACCCAGGGGGAAGGAGGTAACTATGGCTACACCTTC
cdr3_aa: CATQGEGGNYGYTF

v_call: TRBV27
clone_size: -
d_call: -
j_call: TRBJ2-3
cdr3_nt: TGTGCCAGCAGTTTTGCGGTTAGCACAGATACGCAGTATTTT
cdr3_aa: CASSFAVSTDTQYF

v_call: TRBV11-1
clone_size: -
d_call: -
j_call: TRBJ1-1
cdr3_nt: TGTGCCAGCAGCAAAACGGGATCTGATTTTTTCTTT
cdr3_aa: CASSKTGSDFFF

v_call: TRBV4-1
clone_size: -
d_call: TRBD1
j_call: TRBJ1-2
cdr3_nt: TGCGCCAGCAGCCAGGAAGACAGGGGGCTAAGAGGCTACACCTTC
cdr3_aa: CASSQEDRGLRGYTF

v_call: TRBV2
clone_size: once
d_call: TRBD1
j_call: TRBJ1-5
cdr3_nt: TGTGCCAGCAGTTACGACAGGGAAGGCAATCAGCCCCAGCATTTT
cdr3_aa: CASSYDREGNQPQHF

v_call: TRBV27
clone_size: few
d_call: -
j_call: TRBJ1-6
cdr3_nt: TGTGCCAGCAGCCACCAGGGATCCTATAATTCACCCCTCCACTTT
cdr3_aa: CASSHQGSYNSPLHF

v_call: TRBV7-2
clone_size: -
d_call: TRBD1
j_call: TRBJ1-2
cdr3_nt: TGTGCCAGCAGCCCCCGGGACAGGGGGCTCTATGGCTACACCTTC
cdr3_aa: CASSPRDRGLYGYTF

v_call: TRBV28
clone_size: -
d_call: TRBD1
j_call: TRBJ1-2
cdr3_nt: TGTGCCAGCAGTTTTGGGGAAACCGGGACAGGCTATGGCTACACCTTC
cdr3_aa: CASSFGETGTGYGYTF

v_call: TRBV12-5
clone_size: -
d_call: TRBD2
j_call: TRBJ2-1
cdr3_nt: TGTGCTAGTGGTTTTAGCGGGGGGACCAATGAGCAGTTCTTC
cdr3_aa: CASGFSGGTNEQFF

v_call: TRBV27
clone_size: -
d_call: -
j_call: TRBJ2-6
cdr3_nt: TGTGCCAGCAGTTACACTGGGGCCAACGTCCTGACTTTC
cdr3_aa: CASSYTGANVLTF

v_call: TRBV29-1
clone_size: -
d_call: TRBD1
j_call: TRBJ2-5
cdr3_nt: TGCAGCGGGACAGGGGACGGTGAGACCCAGTACTTC
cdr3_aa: CSGTGDGETQYF

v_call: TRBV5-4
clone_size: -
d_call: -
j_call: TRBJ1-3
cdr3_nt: TGTGCCAGCAGCTCCGTGAGGACAGAAACTCACTCTGGAAACACCATATATTTT
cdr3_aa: CASSSVRTETHSGNTIYF

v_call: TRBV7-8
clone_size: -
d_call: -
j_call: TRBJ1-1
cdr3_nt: TGTGCCAGCAGCTTAGATGCGGGTTACACTGAAGCTTTCTTT
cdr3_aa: CASSLDAGYTEAFF

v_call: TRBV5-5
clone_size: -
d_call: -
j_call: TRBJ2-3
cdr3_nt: TGTGCCAGCAGTCCCTTTAGGGGCCCGACAGATACGCAGTATTTT
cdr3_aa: CASSPFRGPTDTQYF

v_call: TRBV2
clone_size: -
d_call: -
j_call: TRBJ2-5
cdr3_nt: TGTGCCAGCAACGGCCCTACTAGTCCGGAGACCCAGTACTTC
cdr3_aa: CASNGPTSPETQYF

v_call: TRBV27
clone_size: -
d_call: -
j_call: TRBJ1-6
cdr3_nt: TGTGCCAGCAGTTTCGGGGAGGGTAACTATAATTCACCCCTCCACTTT
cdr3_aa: CASSFGEGNYNSPLHF

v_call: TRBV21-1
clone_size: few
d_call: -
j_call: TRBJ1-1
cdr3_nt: TGTGCCAGCAGCAAATGGGGCGAAAGAAACACTGAAGCTTTCTTT
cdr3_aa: CASSKWGERNTEAFF

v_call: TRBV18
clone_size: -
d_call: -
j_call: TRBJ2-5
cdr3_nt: TGTGCCAGCTCACCTGCTTTATCCCGAGGGACCCAGTACTTC
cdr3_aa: CASSPALSRGTQYF

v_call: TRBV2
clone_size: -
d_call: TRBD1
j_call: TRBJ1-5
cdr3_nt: TGTGCCAGCAGTCCGACAGGGGCAAGCAATCAGCCCCAGCATTTT
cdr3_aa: CASSPTGASNQPQHF

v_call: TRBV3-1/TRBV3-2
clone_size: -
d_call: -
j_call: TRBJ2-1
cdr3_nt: TGTGCCAGCAGCCCCGAACTATACACCACGCAGTTCTTC
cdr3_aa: CASSPELYTTQFF

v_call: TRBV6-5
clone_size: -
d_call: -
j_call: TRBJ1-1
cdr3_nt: TGTGCCAGCAGTTACAGGACAGAGATGAACACTGAAGCTTTCTTT
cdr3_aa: CASSYRTEMNTEAFF

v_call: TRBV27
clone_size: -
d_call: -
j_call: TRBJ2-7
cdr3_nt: TGTGCCAGCAGTTTTCGGGCCGCGGGTCGCGAGCAGTACTTC
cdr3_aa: CASSFRAAGREQYF

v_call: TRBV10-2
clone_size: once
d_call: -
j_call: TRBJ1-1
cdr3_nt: TGCGCCAGCAGTCCGACTCGGACAGAGGCTTTCTTT
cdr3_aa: CASSPTRTEAFF